This T cell receptor beta chain was found in a study of CD8 T cells in ankylosing spondylitis. The study's findings and limits: The study looked at matched synovial fluid samples from ankylosing spondylitis patients. Disease-linked clones were reported to be significantly enriched there. What appeared characteristic of ankylosing spondylitis blood was a TCR beta motif of eight highly homologous variants. Within peripheral blood, clones linked to disease were CD8+ and relatively rare.

Researchers built TCR beta libraries using quantitative 5'-RACE with molecular barcodes. Each CDR3 protein is one row after TCRdb ran MiXCR on the 5' RACE reads. This table holds about 320,000 distinct CDR3 sequences, 9.5% to 13% found once. Regarding this clonotype: Its antigen is unknown.

V lost 5 bases to trimming and J lost 2 bases, with 13 bases between them. Per germline, CDR1 DFQATT and CDR2 SNEGSKA (reference sequence). The CDR3 has 13 residues. Specimen: blood, either unsorted or a sorted T cell fraction (not recorded which). The source of this sequence is a female donor with ankylosing spondylitis or in good health (not recorded which). This sequence joins TRBV20-1 and TRBJ2-7, with D perhaps assigned TRBD1 or TRBD2 (5 bases each). The CDR3 DNA reads as TGCAGTGCTGTCCGGGACGGACCCTACGAGCAGTACTTC. It specifies CSAVRDGPYEQYF.